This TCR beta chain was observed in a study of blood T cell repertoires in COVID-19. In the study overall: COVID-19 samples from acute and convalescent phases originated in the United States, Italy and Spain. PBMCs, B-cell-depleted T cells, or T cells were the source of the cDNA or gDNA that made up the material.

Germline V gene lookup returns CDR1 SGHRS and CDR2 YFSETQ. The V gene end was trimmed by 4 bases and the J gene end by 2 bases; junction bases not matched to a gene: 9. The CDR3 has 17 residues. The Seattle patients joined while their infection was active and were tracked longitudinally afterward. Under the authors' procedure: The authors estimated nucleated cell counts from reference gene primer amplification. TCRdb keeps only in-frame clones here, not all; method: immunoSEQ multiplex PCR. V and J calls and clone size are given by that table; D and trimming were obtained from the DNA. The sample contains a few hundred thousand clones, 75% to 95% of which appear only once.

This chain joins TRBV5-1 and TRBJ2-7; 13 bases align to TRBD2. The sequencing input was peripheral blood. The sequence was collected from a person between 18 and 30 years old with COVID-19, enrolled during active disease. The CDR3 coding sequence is TGCGCCAGCAGCGTCTCCCGACTAGCGGGAGGAACCTACGAGCAGTACTTC. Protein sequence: CASSVSRLAGGTYEQYF.